One sample yielded the 15 T cell receptor beta chains listed below, sequenced in a study of blood T cell repertoires in COVID-19. Clones were sequenced by immunoSEQ multiplex PCR, and TCRdb holds only the in-frame ones, with some missing. This sample has roughly 190,000 clones, with around nine tenths found just once. The sequenced sample consisted of peripheral blood. These receptors were obtained from a man aged 35-49 years with active or convalescent COVID-19.

The J gene is TRBJ1-2, the V gene TRBV19; 7 bases match TRBD1. This CDR3 contains 13 residues. V was clipped by 6 bases and J by 2 bases; unmatched bases: 3. The germline gives CDR1 LNHDA, CDR2 SQIVND (reference sequence). CDR3 bases: TGTGCCAGTAGCCTGACAGGGAACTATGGCTACACCTTC. It yields the protein CASSLTGNYGYTF.

The V and J genes are TRBV28 and TRBJ2-7; 8 positions agree with TRBD2. Germline V gene sequence: CDR1 MDHEN, CDR2 SYDVKM. This CDR3 spans 17 amino acids. V shed 3 bases, J shed 2 bases, and the junction held 12 bases outside the gene matches. The CDR3 DNA reads TGTGCCAGCAGTTTCCGAGGGGGTCTAGCGGGTGCCTACGAGCAGTACTTC. This encodes CASSFRGGLAGAYEQYF.

The V and J genes are TRBV27 and TRBJ2-1, with TRBD2 matching over 8 bases. V lost 0 bases and J lost 1; bases outside the gene matches: 2. The CDR3 is 16 residues long. CDR1 MNHEY and CDR2 SMNVEV come from the germline V gene (reference sequence). The CDR3: CASSLSAGGSYNEQFF. The CDR3 region has the DNA TGTGCCAGCAGTTTATCTGCGGGAGGATCCTACAATGAGCAGTTCTTC.

The chain joins TRBV19 to TRBJ1-2, with 8 bases identical to TRBD1. The CDR3 covers 13 residues. Germline V CDR1 and CDR2: LNHDA, SQIVND (reference sequence). The V gene end was trimmed by 8 bases and the J gene end by 5 bases; junction bases not matched to a gene: 7. As DNA, the CDR3 is TGTGCCAGTGCGCCAGGGGGCCAGTATGGCTACACCTTC. This gives the protein CASAPGGQYGYTF.

CDR3 DNA sequence: TGTGCCAGCTCGCAAGACGGGATTCCTAATGAAAAACTGTTTTTT. Protein sequence: CASSQDGIPNEKLFF. This sequence joins TRBV18 and TRBJ1-4; D uncertain. Germline CDR1 KGHSH, CDR2 LQKENI. This CDR3 contains 15 residues. Trimming stripped 6 bases from V and 3 bases from J, with 14 bases between.

This chain uses TRBV28 with TRBJ1-1, with a weak D call TRBD1 (6 bases). Germline CDR1 is MDHEN and CDR2 is SYDVKM. V lost 5 bases to trimming and J lost 5 bases, with 24 bases between them. The CDR3 extends over 17 amino acids. CDR3 DNA sequence: TGTGCCAGCAGTCCCAGACCTAGGAAGGGGGTAGGAACTGAAGCTTTCTTT. Residues: CASSPRPRKGVGTEAFF.

The gene calls are TRBV28 and TRBJ1-2; possible D gene TRBD1, 6 bases. The V end lost 6 bases, the J end lost 8 bases, and 25 bases lay between the germline ends. CDR3 size: 16 residues. Germline V gene data show CDR1 as MDHEN and CDR2 as SYDVKM. The CDR3 DNA reads as TGTGCCAGCAGCCGTATCAGACAGGCTCCGGGTTCGGGCTACACCTTC. Its protein is CASSRIRQAPGSGYTF.

V and J are TRBV7-8 and TRBJ2-5; D perhaps matches TRBD2 (6 bases). In germline, CDR1 is SGHVS, CDR2 FQNEAQ. The germline V and J ends were trimmed by 3 bases and 5 bases, with 16 bases remaining between them. There are 15 residues in the CDR3. CDR3 protein: CASSFVRDRGETQYF. CDR3 DNA: TGTGCCAGCAGCTTCGTACGCGACCGGGGGGAGACCCAGTACTTC.

The chain combines TRBV19 with TRBJ1-2; 10 bases match TRBD1. Trimming at V came to 5 bases and at J to 1 base, leaving 4 bases not matched to a gene. The CDR3 has 15 amino acids. Per the germline V gene, CDR1 is LNHDA and CDR2 is SQIVND (reference sequence). The CDR3 nucleotides read TGTGCCAGTAGTCTCGGGACAGGGGTTAACTATGGCTACACCTTC. Protein product: CASSLGTGVNYGYTF. The entire variable domain, with the rest obtained from reference TRBV19 and TRBJ1-2, is as follows: DGGITQSPKYLFRKEGQNVTLSCEQNLNHDAMYWYRQDPGQGLRLIYYSQIVNDFQKGDIAEGYSVSREKKESFPLTVTSAQKNPTAFYLCASSLGTGVNYGYTFGSGTRLTVV.

In DNA, the CDR3 is TGTGCCAGCACCTCTGGAGGTAGCTCCTACGAGCAGTACTTC. It translates to CASTSGGSSYEQYF. The chain has TRBV27 and TRBJ2-7; weak D call: TRBD2 (5 bases). Trimming took off 7 bases at V and 0 bases at J, with 13 bases between the two ends. The length of the CDR3 is 14 residues. In germline, CDR1 is MNHEY, CDR2 SMNVEV (reference sequence).

V is TRBV11-2 and J is TRBJ1-3; 8 bases agree with TRBD1. The trim removed 5 bases at V and 0 bases at J, leaving 6 bases unmatched. There are 16 residues in the CDR3. Germline assignment: CDR1 SGHAT and CDR2 FQNNGV. CDR3 residues: CASSNRQGPSGNTIYF. CDR3 coding DNA: TGTGCCAGCAGCAACCGACAGGGGCCCTCTGGAAACACCATATATTTT.

The V gene is TRBV7-8, the J gene TRBJ2-1; D gene uncertain. With 5 bases removed from V and 4 bases from J, the gap between germline ends came to 12 bases. Germline V gene sequence: CDR1 SGHVS, CDR2 FQNEAQ. This CDR3 has 14 amino acids. The chain's CDR3 is CASSLATLYNEQFF. The CDR3 nucleotides read TGTGCCAGCAGCCTCGCTACCCTATACAATGAGCAGTTCTTC.

V is TRBV11-2 and J is TRBJ2-2, with TRBD1 matching over 9 bases. CDR1 SGHAT and CDR2 FQNNGV come from the germline V gene. V was clipped by 1 base and J by 4 bases; unmatched bases: 10. The CDR3 consists of 18 residues. The DNA of the CDR3 is TGTGCCAGCAGCTTAGGGGCCGGGACAGGGTTAAGCACCGGGGAGCTGTTTTTT. This sequence encodes CASSLGAGTGLSTGELFF.

V and J are TRBV29-1 and TRBJ2-3, with a tentative D call TRBD2 (6 bases). The CDR3 extends over 14 amino acids. Deletions cut 3 bases from V and 4 bases from J, with 14 bases between. The V gene's germline CDR1 is SQVTM and CDR2 ANQGSEA. The chain's CDR3 is CSVDQRAASDTQYF. In DNA form, the CDR3 reads TGCAGCGTTGATCAGCGGGCGGCTTCAGATACGCAGTATTTT.

The chain employs TRBV18 and TRBJ1-5, with TRBD1 identical over 9 bases. Germline CDR1 and CDR2: KGHSH and LQKENI. The junction had 11 bases not matched to a gene; V was cut back by 3 bases and J by 2 bases. The CDR3 spans 18 residues. This CDR3 is CASSPDGTGSIGNQPQHF. The CDR3 nucleotides are TGTGCCAGCTCACCCGACGGGACAGGGAGTATTGGCAATCAGCCCCAGCATTTT.